Given below is one T cell receptor beta chain in context. Antigen unknown. This sample is part of a study of cytomegalovirus exposure and HLA in healthy donors. The overall study: About 84% of 300 to 450 genotyped donors fell in the Caucasian-associated ancestry cluster. Study results and caveats: In an earlier analysis, productive rearrangement rates for most beta V segments clustered near 87% or 30%. In a later analysis, specific HLA alleles were associated with 16,000 or so TCR beta sequences at a 0.05 false discovery rate.

The CDR3 runs 15 residues. Trimming stripped 7 bases from V and 1 base from J, with 19 bases between. Germline V gene sequence: CDR1 SQVTM, CDR2 ANQGSEA. Primers: 60 Vbeta forward and 13 Jbeta reverse. Sequencing used immunoSEQ multiplex PCR; TCRdb keeps in-frame clones, though not all of them. The profile shows 120,000 or so clones, around 83% of them singletons. The TCR originated in a woman aged 55-70 years in good health and CMV-seropositive. The V call is TRBV29-1, the J call TRBJ2-5, with D perhaps matching TRBD2 (7 bases). Sequencing was performed on PBMCs. CDR3 sequence: CSEKSWGGAQETQYF. DNA for the CDR3: TGCAGCGAAAAATCCTGGGGGGGGGCCCAAGAGACCCAGTACTTC.